This is a list of T cell receptor beta chains from one sample in a study of CD8+CD57+ T cells in acquired aplastic anemia. TCRdb recomputed calls from the reads with MiXCR, one row per CDR3 protein. The sample has about 180,000 distinct CDR3 sequences, about half seen once. Sequenced: sorted CD4+, CD8+, or CD8+CD57+ T cells (not recorded which) from PBMCs. These receptors were taken from a human donor in good health. Both conserved end residues are trimmed from each CDR3. The D gene is left open where the match is weak. Not all rows give a size; the values are once, few, many and, for expanded clones, a class.

clone size,V gene,J gene,D gene,CDR3 protein
NA,TRBV20-1,TRBJ1-5,NA,SARGGSGVSGNQPQH
few,TRBV24-1,TRBJ1-2,TRBD1,ATSDPGQGAYGYT
once,TRBV25-1,TRBJ2-5,NA,ASSDRIQETQY
many,TRBV20-1,TRBJ2-7,TRBD2,SARGPSGIYEQY
many,TRBV20-1,TRBJ2-2,TRBD2,SAREDQGGTGELF
NA,TRBV7-3,TRBJ2-5,NA,ASSRDNQETQY
many,TRBV24-1,TRBJ1-2,TRBD1,ATSGLQGDGYT
few,TRBV19,TRBJ1-1,NA,ASSGLTGYRAF
many,TRBV19,TRBJ1-5,NA,ASSKETGATWGNQPQH
NA,TRBV10-3,TRBJ2-1,NA,ASTHSRGGHNEQF
NA,TRBV2,TRBJ1-6,NA,ASSWGPFTSSPLH
many,TRBV10-3,TRBJ1-3,TRBD1,ATTGTAGNTIY
NA,TRBV11-3,TRBJ2-2,NA,ASSATTRTGELF
many,TRBV11-1,TRBJ2-7,TRBD2,ASSKGLAGVVEQY
NA,TRBV10-3,TRBJ1-5,NA,ASSVETGGNQPQH
NA,TRBV2,TRBJ1-2,NA,ASSEYGGGYGYT
many,TRBV19,TRBJ1-2,TRBD1,ASNTGGQNYGYT
few,TRBV18,TRBJ2-3,NA,ASSRLRGDTQY
many,TRBV10-3,TRBJ2-3,TRBD2,AISARLAGVADTQY
many,TRBV4-3,TRBJ2-1,TRBD1,ASSREQGYEQF
many,TRBV5-4,TRBJ2-1,TRBD2,ASSVGLAGGYSYNEQF
NA,TRBV29-1,TRBJ2-1,NA,SVVRAGYNEQF
NA,TRBV4-2,TRBJ1-4,NA,ASSQVLVGGEGEKLF
NA,TRBV25-1,TRBJ1-1,NA,ASSESVGSEAF
few,TRBV7-8,TRBJ1-5,NA,ASSLADYSNQPQH
many,TRBV7-7,TRBJ2-2,TRBD2,ASSLSWTSRAGELF
once,TRBV14,TRBJ2-7,NA,ASSKLGDSAYEQY
NA,TRBV18,TRBJ1-1,NA,ASSPYSRGTEAF
few,TRBV19,TRBJ1-5,NA,ASHSGNREGWGQPQH
many,TRBV7-9,TRBJ2-7,TRBD2,ASSLATSGSREQY
NA,TRBV18,TRBJ2-7,NA,ASSDAGAGPYEQY
many,TRBV12-3/TRBV12-4,TRBJ2-3,TRBD2,ASSPWTSGNTDTQY
once,TRBV4-2,TRBJ2-7,NA,ASSQEGGGGRIYEQY
many,TRBV20-1,TRBJ2-7,TRBD1,SAVDRLRGLSYEQY
NA,TRBV7-2,TRBJ2-7,TRBD1,ASSLPGQPLY
many,TRBV11-1,TRBJ2-1,NA,ASSPGRHNEQF
many,TRBV20-1,TRBJ2-6,TRBD2,SATGGLGVGGANVLT
many,TRBV7-2,TRBJ2-3,NA,ASSFTRTDTQY
many,TRBV7-3,TRBJ2-1,NA,ASSSTRTQANEQF
few,TRBV10-3,TRBJ1-1,NA,AIRAANTEAF
many,TRBV24-1,TRBJ2-6,NA,ATSDPWQGGISNSGANVLT
NA,TRBV15,TRBJ2-1,TRBD2,ATTPRVASGGHEQF
NA,TRBV18,TRBJ1-3,TRBD1,ASSPWDSSSGNTIY
many,TRBV28,TRBJ2-7,TRBD1,ASSSDRGSYEQY
many,TRBV20-1,TRBJ1-5,TRBD1,SARTGGGQPQH
NA,TRBV5-4,TRBJ2-7,NA,ATRGRGSYEQY
NA,TRBV15,TRBJ2-1,TRBD2,ATSSAATSGNFYEQF
NA,TRBV12-3/TRBV12-4,TRBJ1-5,TRBD1,ASSLTGSNQPQH
NA,TRBV29-1,TRBJ1-2,TRBD1,SSDHRGRLTGGYT
NA,TRBV24-1,TRBJ1-1,NA,ATSDPSRDEAF
NA,TRBV10-3,TRBJ2-1,NA,AISARRENEQF
NA,TRBV4-1,TRBJ2-4,NA,ASSQEGGGGGRAQY
NA,TRBV10-3,TRBJ2-7,NA,AISESGEVKY
many,TRBV11-2,TRBJ1-4,NA,ASSLNRKGGNEKLF
many,TRBV5-1,TRBJ2-5,TRBD2,ASSLRAGVWETQY
once,TRBV15,TRBJ2-5,NA,ATSRGQNQETQY
many,TRBV10-3,TRBJ2-7,NA,AISESKATYEQY
few,TRBV2,TRBJ2-6,NA,ASSGANVLT
NA,TRBV30,TRBJ2-7,TRBD1,ALLDRAFEQY